Below, one T cell receptor beta chain is given with its context. This clone was counted a few times. Its antigen remains unidentified. Base qualities are not at hand, and no much larger clone is one base apart. To sequence the TCRbeta CDR3 region, genomic DNA was isolated from the sorted cells. The immunoSEQ Assay was used to sequence the TCRbeta CDR3 regions. Imported from immuneACCESS, the table was reduced by TCRdb to in-frame sequences with V and J called. These copies leave out some clones; in studies compared against another copy, an unresolved V gene accounts for under half, and the cause of the remainder is not known. The table for this sample lists 65,000 to 95,000 clones; approximately 80% of them were counted only once. Together, the top ten hold about 0.51% of the sample. These data originate in a study of OX40 agonist ivuxolimab in advanced cancers. For the wider study: Ivuxolimab was a fully human IgG2 agonistic monoclonal antibody targeting the costimulatory receptor OX40 (CD134). The point of sequencing TCRbeta in the periphery was to test whether ivuxolimab changed TCR sequence diversity and drove clonal T-cell expansion. Among the roughly 50 dose-escalation patients, some 20 had hepatocellular carcinoma, about 15 melanoma, 9 renal cell carcinoma and 9 head and neck cancer. Partial responses were achieved by three dose-escalation patients, of whom one had hepatocellular carcinoma and two had cutaneous melanoma. The paper describes the monotherapy dose-escalation part (N of about 57 patients) of the phase I trial of ivuxolimab. Patients were allowed to have had prior anti-PD-1, anti-PD-L1 or anti-CTLA-4 therapy, and roughly two fifths of the dose-escalation patients had been treated with checkpoint inhibitors. Intravenous ivuxolimab was administered to patients every 2 weeks at six dose levels: 0.01, 0.1, 0.3, 1.5, 3 and 10 mg/kg. A male proportion of 82.7% and a mean age of roughly 55 years, ranging from 23 to 79, were recorded for the dose-escalation cohort. What the research found in general, with its limitations: At doses of 0.1 to 3.0 mg/kg, clonal expansion of both CD4+ and CD8+ blood T cells was observed from baseline to week 6. In the 0.1-3.0 mg/kg groups, partial responders were among the patients with the lowest normalized peripheral clonal expansion, particularly in CD8+ T cells. After ivuxolimab, more expanded clones were found on average in CD8+ T cells than in CD4+ T cells. Which antigens the clonally expanded peripheral T cells were specific for was not determined. Low levels of normalized T-cell clonal expansion were also seen in some patients who did not respond.

Patients with a history of autoimmune disease or receiving systemic immunosuppression were excluded from the trial. Peripheral blood for TCR sequencing was collected from all dose cohorts at baseline, on cycle 4 day 1, and on cycle 7 day 1. Samples were obtained from an open-label, multicenter, first-in-human phase I dose-escalation trial of ivuxolimab. Adults with locally advanced or metastatic melanoma, renal cell, hepatocellular, or head and neck squamous cell carcinoma were enrolled in the trial. Before TCR sequencing, CD4+ and CD8+ T cells were separately sorted from peripheral blood. This TCR was recovered from an adult with an advanced solid tumor such as melanoma, head and neck, liver or kidney cancer. The sequencing here drew on CD4+ or CD8+ T cells sorted from blood, taken in a trial of the OX40 agonist ivuxolimab.

The CDR3 reads as follows: CASSQDVRVRTEAFF. The sequenced DNA: TGCGCCAGCAGCCAAGATGTCAGGGTGCGTACTGAAGCTTTCTTT. The rearranged segments are TRBV4-3 and TRBJ1-1; TRBD1 is possibly the D segment (5 matching bases). The CDR3, cysteine through phenylalanine, is 15 amino acids long. This entry keeps only the CDR3 DNA: 45 bases, framed from base 1. CDR1 and CDR2 are read off the germline V gene as LGHNA and YSLEER. The V end loses 0 bases and the J end loses 5 bases, and a stretch of 13 bases separates them.